This T cell receptor beta chain was profiled in a study of early T cells in non-severe SARS-CoV-2 infection (dated by TCRdb to the early 2020s). With regard to the full study: Bulk RNA from unsorted whole blood was used for TCR sequencing, so alpha and beta chains could not be paired. Results the study describes overall, beyond this receptor: VDJdb matching was skewed toward anti-spike CD8 responses, so virus-specific expansions were likely underestimated and private and CD4 specificities were missed.

Remarks on this clonotype: No cognate antigen has been identified for it. No much larger clone is present one base from it, and per-base qualities are unavailable.

Library generation was performed with 5' RACE. TCRdb lists the instrument as NextSeq 500. Unique molecular identifiers were attached to individual cDNA molecules in the TCR library protocol so that sequencing error and PCR bias could be corrected. TCR alpha and beta chains were both sequenced, and the abundances of alpha and beta sequences in each sample were closely correlated with each other. As for how the authors treated the data: Decombinator V4 was used to perform V gene, J gene and CDR3 annotation of TCR sequences. TCRs were defined as expanded if a significant change between any two time points was detected under a Poisson model with p below 0.0001. TCR abundances were normalised to the total number of TCRs sequenced per sample and expressed as counts per million. MAIT TCRs were defined by TRAV1-2 paired with TRAJ12, TRAJ20 or TRAJ33, and iNKT TCRs by TRAV10 paired with TRAJ18. A search of VDJdb, accessed on 1 November 2021, was run for TCRs annotated to CMV, EBV and SARS-CoV-2, with TCRs annotated for multiple antigens excluded. Using fastp trimming at Q25 and MiXCR clonotype assembly, TCRdb reanalyzed the public sequencing data and kept in-frame beta chains. CDR3 protein duplicates are merged, each entry listing the most common genes and DNA. The V and J calls here are based on TCRdb, not the publication. The sample includes tens of thousands of distinct CDR3 sequences, with around 15% observed a single time. The ten largest clones represent roughly 3.9% of the sample.

This was a case-control study nested in a cohort of healthcare workers in London, UK, who had nasopharyngeal swab PCR tests and blood samples taken every week. Healthcare workers were recruited during the week of the UK lockdown, between 23 and 31 March 2020, and followed weekly for up to about 15 weeks. The germline V end is reduced by 3 bases and the J end by 2 bases; junction bases left unmatched: 4. There are 15 amino acids in the CDR3, from cysteine to phenylalanine inclusive. CDR3 DNA only is kept here, 45 bases in frame from base 1. CDR1 is given as SGHDN and CDR2 as FVKESK, both from the germline V gene.

The specimen comprised whole blood, sampled at baseline. Recombination joined TRBV14 with TRBJ2-7, with 10 middle bases fitting TRBD2. The source of this sequence is an adult who was a healthcare worker with PCR-confirmed SARS-CoV-2 infection or an uninfected control (not recorded which). The DNA reads TGTGCCAGCAGCCACACTAGCGGGAATACCTACGAGCAGTACTTC. The translation is CASSHTSGNTYEQYF.